The sequence of this T cell receptor (beta chain) was determined in a study of blood T cell repertoires in COVID-19. Study context: Some COVID-19 samples were acute and others convalescent; all came from the United States, Italy and Spain.

J was trimmed by 0 bases and V by 3 bases; bases with no gene match: 9. Per germline, CDR1 SEHNR and CDR2 FQNEAQ (reference sequence). There are 18 residues in the CDR3. Some clones are missing from TCRdb's copy, which holds only in-frame ones; the method was immunoSEQ multiplex PCR. Among 130,000 to 150,000 clones listed, less than 85% were seen once. The specimen was peripheral blood. This rearrangement joins TRBV7-9 to TRBJ2-4, with 9 nucleotides matching TRBD1. This clonotype was sampled from a human donor in a cohort sampled during active COVID-19. The CDR3 here is CASSLRTGVTVAKNIQYF. The DNA for the CDR3 is TGTGCCAGCAGCTTGAGGACAGGGGTTACTGTAGCCAAAAACATTCAGTACTTC.